These 7 T cell receptor beta chains originate from one sample sequenced in a study of T cells in Graves' hyperthyroidism and ophthalmopathy. RNA transcripts were the template for amplifying TCR beta CDR3 regions. First-round RT-PCR targeting the TCR CDR3 was performed with the HTBI primer set. TCRdb processed the multiplex PCR reads anew with MiXCR; each CDR3 protein has one entry. The sample contains about 400,000 distinct CDR3 sequences, 11% to 15% of which appear only once. The specimen sequenced was blood. The receptors come from a man aged 50 to 60 with Graves' ophthalmopathy.

This clonotype has more than one count but fewer than ten. The chain recombines TRBV19 with TRBJ2-5, with D maybe TRBD2 (5 bases). The CDR3 is made up of 14 amino acids. With 5 bases removed from V and 2 bases from J, the gap between germline ends came to 12 bases. Germline CDR1 reads LNHDA; CDR2 reads SQIVND (reference sequence). CDR3 residues: CASSELGNQETQYF. DNA for the CDR3: TGTGCCAGTAGTGAACTAGGCAATCAAGAGACCCAGTACTTC.

This clonotype was observed at least ten times. The chain is built from TRBV6-1 and TRBJ2-7, with 8 bases identical to TRBD2. This CDR3 comprises 13 residues. The trim removed 5 bases at V and 7 bases at J, leaving 7 bases unmatched. Germline V gene data show CDR1 as MNHNS and CDR2 as SASEGT. The CDR3 reads CASSSAGVLEQYF. CDR3 sequence (DNA): TGTGCCAGCAGTTCAGCGGGAGTCTTGGAGCAGTACTTC.

This clonotype was detected many times. The J gene is TRBJ2-7, the V gene TRBV7-9; TRBD2 matches at 7 bases. The CDR3 sequence is 15 residues long. J lost 4 bases, V lost 5 bases, and 11 bases had no gene match. Germline assignment: CDR1 SEHNR and CDR2 FQNEAQ (reference sequence). CDR3 region: CASSRPGAGRYEQYF. CDR3 nucleotides: TGTGCCAGCAGCCGCCCCGGAGCGGGACGTTACGAGCAGTACTTC.

This clonotype was picked up many times. This chain links TRBV28 with TRBJ1-4; D may be TRBD1 (6 bases). The CDR3 runs to 16 residues. Deletions cut 5 bases from V and 1 base from J, with 14 bases between. CDR1 is MDHEN, CDR2 SYDVKM, per germline. The CDR3 sequence: CASSGVIQGTNEKLFF. CDR3 sequence (DNA): TGTGCCAGCAGTGGGGTGATACAGGGAACTAATGAAAAACTGTTTTTT. The full variable domain, in which reference TRBV28 and TRBJ1-4 provide the parts outside the CDR3, is DVKVTQSSRYLVKRTGEKVFLECVQDMDHENMFWYRQDPGLGLRLIYFSYDVKMKEKGDIPEGYSVSREKKERFSLILESASTNQTSMYLCASSGVIQGTNEKLFFGSGTQLSVL.

This clonotype was picked up a small number of times. The chain combines TRBV6-1 with TRBJ2-1; 9 bases line up with TRBD1. The V gene end was trimmed by 5 bases and the J gene end by 7 bases; junction bases not matched to a gene: 12. The CDR3 loop spans 16 amino acids. The germline gives CDR1 MNHNS, CDR2 SASEGT. In DNA form, the CDR3 reads TGTGCCAGCAGTTACCGGCCGGGACAGGGTTTTAATGAGCAGTTCTTC. As protein: CASSYRPGQGFNEQFF.

This clonotype has ten or more counts. V is TRBV2 and J is TRBJ2-1; 9 bases align to TRBD2. The length of the CDR3 is 13 residues. Germline V lookup: CDR1 SNHLY, CDR2 FYNNEI. Germline trimming cut 4 bases from V and 15 bases from J; bases unmatched to any gene: 10. DNA for the CDR3: TGTGCCAGCAGTGCCCCCCGCGGGAGGGGAGCGTTCTTC. Residues: CASSAPRGRGAFF.

To note about this clonotype: A much larger clonotype is one base distant, so this may be a read error. This chain links TRBV13 with TRBJ2-7; TRBD1 agrees at 7 bases. With 8 bases clipped from V and 4 bases from J, the junction kept 11 bases outside the gene matches. Germline CDR1 PRHDT, CDR2 FYEKMQ (reference sequence). The CDR3 spans 14 residues. The CDR3 nucleotides read TGTGCCAGCGGCCGAAAGGGACAGCCATACGAGCAGTACTTC. Protein sequence: CASGRKGQPYEQYF. The whole variable domain, remainder taken from reference TRBV13 and TRBJ2-7, is AAGVIQSPRHLIKEKRETATLKCYPIPRHDTVYWYQQGPGQDPQFLISFYEKMQSDKGSIPDRFSAQQFSDYHSELNMSSLELGDSALYFCASGRKGQPYEQYFGPGTRLTVT.